This T cell receptor beta chain was captured by sequencing in a study of T cells after yellow fever vaccination. Study-level background: When fractions had low cell numbers, they were prepared with SMART-Seq v4 Ultra Low Input. Study observations and caveats: Detected again after the booster were most primary-vaccination clones, at 95% to 98% CD4 and 80% to 90% CD8. Contamination of FACS-sorted repertoires by abundant clonotypes from the bulk population could occur.

This clonotype was detected ten times or more. Antigen specificity is unknown. Template-switching 5'RACE yielded the TCR cDNA; a universal primer site and UMIs were added in the process. TCRdb passed the 5' RACE reads through MiXCR, listing each CDR3 protein once. The data contain about 130,000 distinct CDR3 sequences, 7.4% of them singletons. The J segment lost 5 bases and the V segment lost 4 bases, leaving 5 bases of the junction unmatched. The CDR3 covers 14 residues. The chain employs TRBV12-3 or TRBV12-4 and TRBJ1-1; TRBD1 agrees at 9 bases. This specimen was CD4+ T cells sorted from PBMCs, taken around 10 days after the first yellow fever vaccination. The receptor was derived from a young man who received the YFV17D yellow fever vaccine. As DNA, the CDR3 is TGTGCCAGCAGTTCGGGGACAGGGAGGACTGAAGCTTTCTTT. Translation gives CASSSGTGRTEAFF.